This T cell receptor beta chain is from a study of blood T cell repertoires in COVID-19 (TCRdb year 2020). Concerning the study at large: Samples from collaborators originated in the United States, Italy and Spain and spanned both the acute and convalescent phases of COVID-19. The dataset comprised deeply sampled blood TCRbeta repertoires from subjects exposed to, actively infected with, or recovered from COVID-19. The repertoires were made available in a free public database intended to serve as a resource for research on the immune response to SARS-CoV-2. Where available, HLA class I and class II types were taken from metadata supplied by the sample provider and were not determined by assay-based typing. Samples were obtained from the ongoing ImmuneRACE study (first 160 participants) and from some 1,200 subjects provided by 6 global collaborators. The material from the prospective study consisted of cDNA or gDNA derived from T cells, B-cell-depleted T cells, or PBMCs. The sample metadata nearly always contained a de-identified subject ID, COVID-19 status, age in years and sex.

TCRbeta CDR3 regions were amplified from genomic DNA using the immunoSEQ Assay, a bias-controlled multiplex PCR. Per the source publication's procedure: The number of nucleated cells in each sample was estimated by amplification of reference gene primers within the assay. To quantify the absolute abundance of each unique TCRbeta CDR3 rearrangement, sequence reads were collapsed and filtered. For each sample, productive Simpson clonality was calculated as the square root of Simpson's diversity index across productive rearrangements. TCRdb holds this immuneACCESS table with in-frame rearrangements only. Some clones are missing; in checked studies, unresolved V genes explain under half, and the rest has no known cause. Clone size and the V and J calls come from that table; the DNA yielded D and trimming. The sample table contains about 220,000 clones; only one count was recorded for approximately 83% of them. The ten largest clones capture less than 4% of the sample.

As regards this clone: Its recognized antigen is unknown. No qualities accompany the bases; no much larger clone lies one base away.

At the junction V is shortened by 4 bases and J by 0 bases, with 16 bases in between. The CDR3 contains 17 residues, cysteine and phenylalanine counted. The read is trimmed to its CDR3 DNA, 51 bases read in frame from base 1. According to the germline V gene (reference sequence), CDR1 reads MNHEY and CDR2 reads SMNVEV. The investigation overall reported the following: The amount of clinical and demographic metadata varied by source and participant and was provided uncurated.

Samples from volunteer blood donors who had recovered from COVID-19 were contributed by a second Seattle source. Each collaborating institution followed its own protocols to collect whole blood in K2EDTA tubes. For TCRbeta analysis, collaborator samples were shipped as frozen whole blood, as isolated PBMCs, or as DNA extracted from either sample type. Material: peripheral blood. This sequence originates from a woman younger than 45 who had recovered from COVID-19. This chain is built from TRBV27 and TRBJ1-5; TRBD1 is possibly the D segment (6 matching bases). DNA sequence: TGTGCCAGCAGTTCACGACAGGCACTCTATAGCAATCAGCCCCAGCATTTT. This encodes CASSSRQALYSNQPQHF.